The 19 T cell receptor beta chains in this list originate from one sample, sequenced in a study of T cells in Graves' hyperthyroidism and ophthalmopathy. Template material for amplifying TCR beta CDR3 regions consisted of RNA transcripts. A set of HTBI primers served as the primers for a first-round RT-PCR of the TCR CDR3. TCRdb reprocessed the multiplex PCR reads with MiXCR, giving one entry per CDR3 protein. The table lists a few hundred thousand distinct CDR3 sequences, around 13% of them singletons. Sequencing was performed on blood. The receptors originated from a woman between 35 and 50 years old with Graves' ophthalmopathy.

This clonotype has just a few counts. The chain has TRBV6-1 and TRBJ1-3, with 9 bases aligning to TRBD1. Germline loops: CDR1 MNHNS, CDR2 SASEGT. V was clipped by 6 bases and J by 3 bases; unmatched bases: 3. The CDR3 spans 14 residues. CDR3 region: CASSTGGNGNTIYF. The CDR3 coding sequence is TGTGCCAGCAGCACAGGGGGCAATGGAAACACCATATATTTT.

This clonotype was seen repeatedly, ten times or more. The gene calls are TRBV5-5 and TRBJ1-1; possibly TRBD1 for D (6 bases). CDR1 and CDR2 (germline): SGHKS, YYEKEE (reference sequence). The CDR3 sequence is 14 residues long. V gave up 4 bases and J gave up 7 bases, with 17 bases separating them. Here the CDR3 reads CASSRTQGRIEAFF. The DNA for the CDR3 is TGTGCCAGCAGCCGGACTCAGGGGCGCATTGAAGCTTTCTTT. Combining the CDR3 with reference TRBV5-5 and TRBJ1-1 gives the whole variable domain DAGVTQSPTHLIKTRGQQVTLRCSPISGHKSVSWYQQVLGQGPQFIFQYYEKEERGRGNFPDRFSARQFPNYSSELNVNALLLGDSALYLCASSRTQGRIEAFFGQGTRLTVV.

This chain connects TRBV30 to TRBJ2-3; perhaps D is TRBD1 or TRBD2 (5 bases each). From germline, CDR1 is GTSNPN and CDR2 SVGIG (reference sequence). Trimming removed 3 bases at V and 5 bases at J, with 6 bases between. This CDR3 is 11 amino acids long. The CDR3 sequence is CAWRRGDTQYF. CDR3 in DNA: TGTGCCTGGAGGAGGGGAGATACGCAGTATTTT.

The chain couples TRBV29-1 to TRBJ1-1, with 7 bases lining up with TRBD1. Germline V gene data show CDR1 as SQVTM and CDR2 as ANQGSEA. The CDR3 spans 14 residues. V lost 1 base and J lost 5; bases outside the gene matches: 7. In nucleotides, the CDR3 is TGCAGCGTTGAAGCCGCCCAGGGGGGGACTGAAGCTTTCTTT. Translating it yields CSVEAAQGGTEAFF.

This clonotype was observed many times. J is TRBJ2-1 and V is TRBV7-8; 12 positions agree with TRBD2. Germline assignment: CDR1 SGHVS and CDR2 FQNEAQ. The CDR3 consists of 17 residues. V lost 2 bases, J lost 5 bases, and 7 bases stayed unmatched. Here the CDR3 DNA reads TGTGCCAGCAGCTTACTAGCGGGGGGGCTAAAGGACAATGAGCAGTTCTTC. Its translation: CASSLLAGGLKDNEQFF.

CDR3 nucleotides: TGTGCCAGTAGTCCTCGGACTACCAATGAGCAGTTCTTC. It is translated as CASSPRTTNEQFF. The V gene is TRBV19, the J gene TRBJ2-1, with D perhaps matching TRBD2 (6 bases). This CDR3 spans 13 amino acids. V lost 5 bases and J 6 bases, leaving 11 bases between the germline ends. Germline lookup yields CDR1 LNHDA and CDR2 SQIVND (reference sequence).

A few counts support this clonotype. CDR3 nucleotide sequence: TGTGCCAGCGACACTAGCGGGAGTGGGGAGCTGTTTTTT. It encodes CASDTSGSGELFF. This rearrangement joins TRBV9 to TRBJ2-2; 11 nucleotides agree with TRBD2. Germline V CDR1 and CDR2: SGDLS, YYNGEE. With 7 bases clipped from V and 8 bases from J, the junction kept 4 bases outside the gene matches. The CDR3 sequence is 13 residues long. The full variable domain, completed using reference TRBV9 and TRBJ2-2, is DSGVTQTPKHLITATGQRVTLRCSPRSGDLSVYWYQQSLDQGLQFLIQYYNGEERAKGNILERFSAQQFPDLHSELNLSSLELGDSALYFCASDTSGSGELFFGEGSRLTVL.

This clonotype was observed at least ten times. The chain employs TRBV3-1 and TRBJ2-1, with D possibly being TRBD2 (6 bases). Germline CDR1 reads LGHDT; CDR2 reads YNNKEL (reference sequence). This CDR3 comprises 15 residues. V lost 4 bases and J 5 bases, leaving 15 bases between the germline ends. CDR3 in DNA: TGTGCCAGCAGCCCAAGCCCGGGACTTAACAATGAGCAGTTCTTC. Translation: CASSPSPGLNNEQFF.

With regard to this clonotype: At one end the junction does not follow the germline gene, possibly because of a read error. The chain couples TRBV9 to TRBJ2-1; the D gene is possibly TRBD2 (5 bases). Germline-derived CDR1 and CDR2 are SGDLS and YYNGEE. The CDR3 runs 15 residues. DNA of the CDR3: TGTGCCAGCAACGTAGCTCTCGCGATCGGGGATGAGCAGTTCTTC. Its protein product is CASNVALAIGDEQFF.

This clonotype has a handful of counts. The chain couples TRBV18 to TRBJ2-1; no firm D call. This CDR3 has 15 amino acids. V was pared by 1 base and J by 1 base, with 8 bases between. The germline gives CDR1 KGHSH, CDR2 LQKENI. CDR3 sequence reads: CASSPQDGSYNEQFF. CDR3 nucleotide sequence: TGTGCCAGCTCACCACAGGACGGATCCTACAATGAGCAGTTCTTC.

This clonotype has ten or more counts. The CDR3 spells CATSRRALTSGRAGEQFF. CDR3 DNA sequence: TGTGCCACCAGCAGAAGAGCTCTGACTAGCGGGAGGGCCGGTGAGCAGTTCTTC. This chain joins TRBV15 and TRBJ2-1; 14 bases fit TRBD2. V lost 2 bases to trimming and J lost 9 bases; unmatched junction nucleotides: 12. Germline V gene sequence: CDR1 LNHNV, CDR2 YYDKDF (reference sequence). This CDR3 is 18 amino acids long. Supplemented by reference TRBV15 and TRBJ2-1, the full variable domain reads DAMVIQNPRYQVTQFGKPVTLSCSQTLNHNVMYWYQQKSSQAPKLLFHYYDKDFNNEADTPDNFQSRRPNTSFCFLDIRSPGLGDTAMYLCATSRRALTSGRAGEQFFGPGTRLTVL.

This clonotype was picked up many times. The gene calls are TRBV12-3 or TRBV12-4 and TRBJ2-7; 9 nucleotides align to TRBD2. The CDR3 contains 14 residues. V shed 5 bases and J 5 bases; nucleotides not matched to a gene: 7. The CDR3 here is CASSPPGLANEQYF. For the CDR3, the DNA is TGTGCCAGCAGTCCACCGGGACTAGCTAACGAGCAGTACTTC.

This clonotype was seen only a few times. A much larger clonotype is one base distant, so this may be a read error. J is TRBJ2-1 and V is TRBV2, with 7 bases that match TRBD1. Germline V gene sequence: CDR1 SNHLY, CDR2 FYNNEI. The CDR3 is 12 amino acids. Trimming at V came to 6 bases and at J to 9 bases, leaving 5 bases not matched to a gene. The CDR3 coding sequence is TGTGCCAGCAGATCGACAGGGATTGAGCAGTTCTTC. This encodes CASRSTGIEQFF.

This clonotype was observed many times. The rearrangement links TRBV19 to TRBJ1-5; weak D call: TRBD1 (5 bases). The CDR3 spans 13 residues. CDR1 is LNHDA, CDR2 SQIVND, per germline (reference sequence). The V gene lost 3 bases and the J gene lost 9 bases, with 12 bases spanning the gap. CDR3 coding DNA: TGTGCCAGTAGTATGGACACAAGTTGGCCCCAGCATTTT. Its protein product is CASSMDTSWPQHF.

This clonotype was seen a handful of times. CDR3: CSASGRRSTDTQYF. The CDR3 DNA sequence: TGCAGTGCTAGCGGTCGAAGAAGCACAGATACGCAGTATTTT. The rearrangement uses TRBV20-1 and TRBJ2-3, with D unclear. The CDR3 spans 14 residues. Looked up from germline, CDR1 is DFQATT and CDR2 is SNEGSKA (reference sequence). With 3 bases removed from V and 0 bases from J, the gap between germline ends came to 10 bases.

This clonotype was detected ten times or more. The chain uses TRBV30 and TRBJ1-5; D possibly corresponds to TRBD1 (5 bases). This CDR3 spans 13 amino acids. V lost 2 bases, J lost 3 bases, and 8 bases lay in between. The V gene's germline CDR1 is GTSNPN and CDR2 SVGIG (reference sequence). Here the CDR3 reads CAWSSGYNQPQHF. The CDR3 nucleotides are TGTGCCTGGAGTTCAGGGTACAATCAGCCCCAGCATTTT.

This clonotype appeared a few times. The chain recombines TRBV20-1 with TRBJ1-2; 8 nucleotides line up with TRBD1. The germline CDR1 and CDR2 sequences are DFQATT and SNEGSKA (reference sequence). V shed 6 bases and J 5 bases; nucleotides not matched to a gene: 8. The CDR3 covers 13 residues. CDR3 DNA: TGCAGTGCAAGCGACAGGGGTCAATATGGCTACACCTTC. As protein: CSASDRGQYGYTF.

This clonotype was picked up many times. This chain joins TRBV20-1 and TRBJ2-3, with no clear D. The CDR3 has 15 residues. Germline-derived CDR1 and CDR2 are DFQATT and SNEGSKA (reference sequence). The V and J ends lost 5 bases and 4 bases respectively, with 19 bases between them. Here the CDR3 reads CSAFASGSSPDTQYF. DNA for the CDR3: TGCAGTGCTTTTGCATCCGGGTCTTCACCAGATACGCAGTATTTT.

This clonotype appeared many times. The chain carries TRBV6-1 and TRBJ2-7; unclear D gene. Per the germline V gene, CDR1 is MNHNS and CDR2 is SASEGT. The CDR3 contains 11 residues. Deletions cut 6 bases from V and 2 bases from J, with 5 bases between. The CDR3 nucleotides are TGTGCCAGCAGCTCAACCTACGAGCAGTACTTC. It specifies CASSSTYEQYF.